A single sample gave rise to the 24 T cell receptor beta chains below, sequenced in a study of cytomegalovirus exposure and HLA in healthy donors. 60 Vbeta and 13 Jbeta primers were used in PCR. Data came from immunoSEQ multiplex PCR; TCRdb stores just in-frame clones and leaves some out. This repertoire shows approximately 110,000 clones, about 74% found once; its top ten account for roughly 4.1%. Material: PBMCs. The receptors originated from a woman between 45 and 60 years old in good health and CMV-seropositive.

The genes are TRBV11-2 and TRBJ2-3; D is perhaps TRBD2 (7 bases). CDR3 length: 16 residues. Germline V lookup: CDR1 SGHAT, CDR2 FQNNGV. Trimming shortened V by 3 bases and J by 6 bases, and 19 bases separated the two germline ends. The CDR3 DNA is TGTGCCAGCAGCTTTATCCTTCGGGGGGCGCCTGATACGCAGTATTTT. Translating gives CASSFILRGAPDTQYF.

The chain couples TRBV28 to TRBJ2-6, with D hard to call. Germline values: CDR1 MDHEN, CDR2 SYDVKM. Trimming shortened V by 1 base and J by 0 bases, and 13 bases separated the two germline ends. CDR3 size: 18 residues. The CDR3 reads CASSLLRITGSGANVLTF. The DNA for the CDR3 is TGTGCCAGCAGTTTATTGAGGATAACGGGCTCTGGGGCCAACGTCCTGACTTTC.

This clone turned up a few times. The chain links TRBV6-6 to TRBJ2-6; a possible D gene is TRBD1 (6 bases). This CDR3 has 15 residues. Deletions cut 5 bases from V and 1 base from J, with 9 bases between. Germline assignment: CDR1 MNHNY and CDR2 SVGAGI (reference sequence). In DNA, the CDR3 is TGTGCCAGCAGTCCAACAGGGTCTGGGGCCAACGTCCTGACTTTC. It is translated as CASSPTGSGANVLTF.

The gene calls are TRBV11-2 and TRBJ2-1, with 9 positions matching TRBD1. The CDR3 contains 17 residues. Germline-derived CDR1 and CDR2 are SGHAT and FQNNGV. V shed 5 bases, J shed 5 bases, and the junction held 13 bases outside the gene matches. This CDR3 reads CASSRLGDREFHNEQFF. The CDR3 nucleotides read TGTGCCAGCAGCCGATTAGGGGACAGGGAATTCCACAATGAGCAGTTCTTC.

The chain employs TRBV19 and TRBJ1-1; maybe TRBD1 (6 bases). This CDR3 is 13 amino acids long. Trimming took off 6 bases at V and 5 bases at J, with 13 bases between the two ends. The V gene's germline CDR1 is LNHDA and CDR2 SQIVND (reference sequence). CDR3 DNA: TGTGCCAGTAGAAACAGGGTGGGGACTGAAGCTTTCTTT. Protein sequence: CASRNRVGTEAFF. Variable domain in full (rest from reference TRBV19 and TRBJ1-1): DGGITQSPKYLFRKEGQNVTLSCEQNLNHDAMYWYRQDPGQGLRLIYYSQIVNDFQKGDIAEGYSVSREKKESFPLTVTSAQKNPTAFYLCASRNRVGTEAFFGQGTRLTVV.

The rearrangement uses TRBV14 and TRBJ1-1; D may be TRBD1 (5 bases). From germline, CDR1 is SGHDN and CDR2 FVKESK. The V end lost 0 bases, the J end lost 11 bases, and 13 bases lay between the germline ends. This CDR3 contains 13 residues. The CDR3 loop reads CASSQDRGRGAFF. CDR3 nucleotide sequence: TGTGCCAGCAGCCAAGATCGGGGCCGGGGGGCTTTCTTT.

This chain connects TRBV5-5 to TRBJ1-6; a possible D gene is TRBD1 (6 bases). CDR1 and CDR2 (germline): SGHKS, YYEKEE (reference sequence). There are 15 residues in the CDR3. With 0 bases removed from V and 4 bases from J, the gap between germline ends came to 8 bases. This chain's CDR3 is CASSLAGQYNSPLHF. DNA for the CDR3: TGTGCCAGCAGCTTGGCAGGACAGTATAATTCACCCCTCCACTTT.

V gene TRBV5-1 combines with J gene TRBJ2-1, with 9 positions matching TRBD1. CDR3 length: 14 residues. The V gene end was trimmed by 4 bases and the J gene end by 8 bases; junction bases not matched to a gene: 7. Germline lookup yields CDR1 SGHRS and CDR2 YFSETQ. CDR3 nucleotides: TGCGCCAGCAGCCTGGAAGGGACAGGGTATGAGCAGTTCTTC. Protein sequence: CASSLEGTGYEQFF.

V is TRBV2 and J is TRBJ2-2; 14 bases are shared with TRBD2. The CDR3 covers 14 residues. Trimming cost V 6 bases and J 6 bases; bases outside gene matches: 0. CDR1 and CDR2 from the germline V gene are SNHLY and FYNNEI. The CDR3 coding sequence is TGTGCCAGCAGGACTAGCGGGGGGGCCGGGGAGCTGTTTTTT. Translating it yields CASRTSGGAGELFF.

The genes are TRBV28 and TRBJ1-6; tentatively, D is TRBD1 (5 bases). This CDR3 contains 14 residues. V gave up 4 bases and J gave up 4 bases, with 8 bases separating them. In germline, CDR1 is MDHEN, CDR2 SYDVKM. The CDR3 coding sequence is TGTGCCAGCAGTTCCGACAGTTATAATTCACCCCTCCACTTT. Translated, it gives CASSSDSYNSPLHF. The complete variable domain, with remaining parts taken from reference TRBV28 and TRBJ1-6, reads DVKVTQSSRYLVKRTGEKVFLECVQDMDHENMFWYRQDPGLGLRLIYFSYDVKMKEKGDIPEGYSVSREKKERFSLILESASTNQTSMYLCASSSDSYNSPLHFGNGTRLTVT.

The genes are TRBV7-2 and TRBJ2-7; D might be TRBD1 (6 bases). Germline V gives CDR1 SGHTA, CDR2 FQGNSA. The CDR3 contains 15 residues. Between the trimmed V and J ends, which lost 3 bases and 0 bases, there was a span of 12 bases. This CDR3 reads CASSFPGQLSYEQYF. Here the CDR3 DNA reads TGTGCCAGCAGCTTTCCGGGACAACTCTCCTACGAGCAGTACTTC.

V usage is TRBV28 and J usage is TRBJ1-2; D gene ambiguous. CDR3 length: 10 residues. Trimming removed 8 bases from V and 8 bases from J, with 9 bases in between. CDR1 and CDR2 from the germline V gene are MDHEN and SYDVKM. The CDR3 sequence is CASGLPGYTF. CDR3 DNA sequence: TGTGCCAGCGGCCTTCCAGGCTACACCTTC.

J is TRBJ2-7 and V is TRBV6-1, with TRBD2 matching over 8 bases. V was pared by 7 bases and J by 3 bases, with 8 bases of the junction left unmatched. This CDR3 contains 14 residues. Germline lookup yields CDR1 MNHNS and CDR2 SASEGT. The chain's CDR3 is CASILRGGNYEQYF. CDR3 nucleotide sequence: TGTGCCAGCATCCTCCGGGGGGGGAACTACGAGCAGTACTTC.

CDR3 in DNA: TGTGCCAGCAGGGCCGGGACAGGGACTTCACCCCTCCACTTT. Amino acid sequence: CASRAGTGTSPLHF. The chain recombines TRBV6-5 with TRBJ1-6; 9 bases are shared with TRBD1. The CDR3 totals 14 residues. With V trimmed by 6 bases and J by 9 bases, 6 bases remained unmatched. Germline CDR1 is MNHEY and CDR2 is SVGAGI.

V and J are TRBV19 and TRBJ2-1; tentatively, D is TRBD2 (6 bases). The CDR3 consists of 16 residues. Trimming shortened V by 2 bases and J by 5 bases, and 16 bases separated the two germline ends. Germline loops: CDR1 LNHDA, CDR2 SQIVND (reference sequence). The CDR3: CASSIFGTSYDNEQFF. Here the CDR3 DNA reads TGTGCCAGTAGTATATTCGGGACTTCCTACGACAATGAGCAGTTCTTC.

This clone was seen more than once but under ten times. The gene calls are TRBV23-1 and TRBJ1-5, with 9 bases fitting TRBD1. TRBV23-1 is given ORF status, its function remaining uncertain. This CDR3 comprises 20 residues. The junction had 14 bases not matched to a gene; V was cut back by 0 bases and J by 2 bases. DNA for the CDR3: TGCGCCAGCAGTCAATCGGGTTCGGGGACAGGGCCGGTTCGCAATCAGCCCCAGCATTTT. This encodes CASSQSGSGTGPVRNQPQHF.

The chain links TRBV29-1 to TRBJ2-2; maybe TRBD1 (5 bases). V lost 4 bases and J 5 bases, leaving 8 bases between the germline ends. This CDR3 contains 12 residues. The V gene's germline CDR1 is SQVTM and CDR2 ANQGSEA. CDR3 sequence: CSVARGTGELFF. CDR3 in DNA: TGCAGCGTTGCAAGGGGTACCGGGGAGCTGTTTTTT.

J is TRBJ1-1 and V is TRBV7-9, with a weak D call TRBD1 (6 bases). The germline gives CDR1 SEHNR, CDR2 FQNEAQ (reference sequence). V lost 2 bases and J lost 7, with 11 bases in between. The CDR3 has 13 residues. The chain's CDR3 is CASSLRQDFEAFF. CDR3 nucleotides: TGTGCCAGCAGCTTACGACAGGATTTTGAAGCTTTCTTT.

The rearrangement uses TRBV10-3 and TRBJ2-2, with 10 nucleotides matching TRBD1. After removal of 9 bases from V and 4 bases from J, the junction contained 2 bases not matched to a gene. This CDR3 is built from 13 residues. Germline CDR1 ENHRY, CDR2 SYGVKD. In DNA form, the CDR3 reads TGTGCCATGGGGACAGGGGTCACCGGGGAGCTGTTTTTT. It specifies CAMGTGVTGELFF.

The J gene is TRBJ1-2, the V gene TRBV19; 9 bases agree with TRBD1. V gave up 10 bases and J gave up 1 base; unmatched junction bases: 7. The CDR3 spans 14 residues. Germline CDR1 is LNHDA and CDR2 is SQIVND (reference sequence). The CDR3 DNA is TGTGCCACCTCCGGACAGGGGAATAACTATGGCTACACCTTC. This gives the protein CATSGQGNNYGYTF.

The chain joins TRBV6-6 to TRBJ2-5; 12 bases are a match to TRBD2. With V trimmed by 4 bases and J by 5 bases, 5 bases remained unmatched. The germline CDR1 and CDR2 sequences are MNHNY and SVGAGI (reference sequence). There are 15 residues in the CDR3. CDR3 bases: TGTGCCAGCAGTTCTCTAGCGGGGGGGCGTGAGACCCAGTACTTC. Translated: CASSSLAGGRETQYF.

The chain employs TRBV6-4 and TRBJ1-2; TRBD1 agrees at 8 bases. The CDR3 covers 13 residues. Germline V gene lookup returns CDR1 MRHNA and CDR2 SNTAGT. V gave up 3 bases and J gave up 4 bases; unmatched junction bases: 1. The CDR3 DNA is TGTGCCAGCAGTGAAGACAGGGGCTATGGCTACACCTTC. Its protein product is CASSEDRGYGYTF.

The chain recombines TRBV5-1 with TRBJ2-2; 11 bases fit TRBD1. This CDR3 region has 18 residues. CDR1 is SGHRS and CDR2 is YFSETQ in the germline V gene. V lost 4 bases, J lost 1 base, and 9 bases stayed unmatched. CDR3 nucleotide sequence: TGCGCCAGCAGCCCCTGGACAGGGGGCGGGATGAACACCGGGGAGCTGTTTTTT. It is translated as CASSPWTGGGMNTGELFF.

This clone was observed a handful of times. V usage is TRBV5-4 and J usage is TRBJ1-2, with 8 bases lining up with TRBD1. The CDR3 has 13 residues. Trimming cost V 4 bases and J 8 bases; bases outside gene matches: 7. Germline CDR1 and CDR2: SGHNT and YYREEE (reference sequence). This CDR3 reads CASSRGQEGGYTF. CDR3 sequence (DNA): TGTGCCAGCAGCAGGGGACAGGAAGGGGGCTACACCTTC.